Following are 20 T cell receptor beta chains from one sample sequenced in a study of response to subunit inactivated influenza vaccine. Using its own MiXCR run on the RT-PCR reads, TCRdb lists one record per CDR3 protein. The sample consists of over 400,000 distinct CDR3 sequences, approximately 11% of them appearing once. Sequenced material: PBMCs from blood, taken 40 to 50 days after vaccination. The receptor source for this set is a man aged 50 to 59 who received an inactivated influenza vaccine.

The chain is built from TRBV6-6 and TRBJ2-7; D may be TRBD2 (6 bases). Germline-derived CDR1 and CDR2 are MNHNY and SVGAGI (reference sequence). The CDR3 covers 13 residues. The germline V and J ends were trimmed by 6 bases and 3 bases, with 12 bases remaining between them. The CDR3 nucleotides are TGTGCCAGCAGCTCCCGGCGGGACTACGAGCAGTACTTC. This gives the protein CASSSRRDYEQYF.

The sample holds a few counts of this clonotype. The chain links TRBV7-9 to TRBJ1-6; possibly TRBD1 for D (5 bases). The CDR3 has 13 residues. The ends were cut back, 11 bases at V and 6 bases at J, with 14 bases in the middle. Germline assignment: CDR1 SEHNR and CDR2 FQNEAQ (reference sequence). The CDR3 protein is CAVGWGGNSPLHF. The CDR3 bases are TGTGCCGTCGGTTGGGGCGGTAATTCACCCCTCCACTTT.

This clonotype was detected many times. This chain links TRBV6-2 or TRBV6-3 with TRBJ2-1, with 11 bases identical to TRBD2. The V gene end was trimmed by 6 bases and the J gene end by 4 bases; junction bases not matched to a gene: 8. The CDR3 totals 16 residues. Germline lookup yields CDR1 MNHEY and CDR2 SVGEGT. CDR3 DNA: TGTGCCAGCAGCATGGACATAGCGGGAGGGTACAATGAGCAGTTCTTC. Residues: CASSMDIAGGYNEQFF.

This clonotype was observed a handful of times. The CDR3, as DNA: TGTGCCAGCAGCTTAGAAGGGGCGGGACTAGCGTACTTC. It translates to CASSLEGAGLAYF. The V call is TRBV7-3, the J call TRBJ2-5; 9 bases are a match to TRBD2. The CDR3 is 13 amino acids. Germline CDR1 SGHTA, CDR2 FQGTGA. The ends lost 2 bases at V and 13 bases at J; junction bases unmatched: 8. Full variable domain (rest looked up from reference TRBV7-3 and TRBJ2-5): GAGVSQTPSNKVTEKGKYVELRCDPISGHTALYWYRQSLGQGPEFLIYFQGTGAADDSGLPNDRFFAVRPEGSVSTLKIQRTERGDSAVYLCASSLEGAGLAYFGPGTRLLVL.

This clonotype came up many times. The chain joins TRBV12-3 or TRBV12-4 to TRBJ2-1; D call uncertain. Trimming took off 3 bases at V and 6 bases at J, with 18 bases between the two ends. CDR3 length: 16 residues. The CDR3 loop reads CASSLGSGAVGNEQFF. CDR3 nucleotide sequence: TGTGCCAGCAGTTTGGGTTCCGGCGCAGTTGGCAATGAGCAGTTCTTC.

This clonotype was seen at least ten times. The rearrangement joins TRBV7-2 to TRBJ2-5; D remains ambiguous. The CDR3 is made up of 16 amino acids. Trimming stripped 5 bases from V and 5 bases from J, with 21 bases between. Germline CDR1 SGHTA, CDR2 FQGNSA. The CDR3 DNA reads TGTGCCAGCAGCCCGAGTCGACACAACTCAATTGAGACCCAGTACTTC. Amino acids: CASSPSRHNSIETQYF.

The chain links TRBV19 to TRBJ2-1, with 10 bases matching TRBD1. The CDR3 extends over 14 amino acids. Trimming cost V 4 bases and J 7 bases; bases outside gene matches: 4. The germline V gene encodes CDR1 LNHDA and CDR2 SQIVND (reference sequence). This CDR3 reads CASSTEDRGNEQFF. CDR3 bases: TGTGCCAGTAGTACGGAGGACAGGGGGAATGAGCAGTTCTTC.

The chain couples TRBV3-2 to TRBJ2-2. TRBV3-2 is a pseudogene locus. The CDR3 spans 16 residues. The CDR3 DNA sequence: TGTGCCAGCAGCCCAAAGGCGAGAACGAACACCGGGGAGCTGTTTTTT. Protein sequence: CASSPKARTNTGELFF.

This clonotype has more than one count but fewer than ten. The gene calls are TRBV10-2 and TRBJ2-3; possible D gene TRBD1, 7 bases. The germline V and J ends were trimmed by 3 bases and 5 bases, with 15 bases remaining between them. The length of the CDR3 is 15 residues. The germline V gene encodes CDR1 WSHSY and CDR2 SAAADI. Written as DNA, the CDR3 is TGCGCCAGCAGTGACCGGCAGGGGGGCATAGATACGCAGTATTTT. This encodes CASSDRQGGIDTQYF.

Ten or more counts support this clonotype. The chain recombines TRBV9 with TRBJ2-1, with D hard to call. Germline loops: CDR1 SGDLS, CDR2 YYNGEE. This CDR3 is built from 15 residues. The V and J ends lost 0 bases and 2 bases respectively, with 9 bases between them. CDR3 protein: CASSVATTTYNEQFF. CDR3 bases: TGTGCCAGCAGCGTAGCTACTACAACCTACAATGAGCAGTTCTTC.

Many counts were recorded for this clonotype. The J gene is TRBJ2-3, the V gene TRBV5-6; 8 positions agree with TRBD1. The CDR3 spans 17 residues. After removal of 1 base from V and 2 bases from J, the junction contained 9 bases not matched to a gene. Germline V lookup: CDR1 SGHDT, CDR2 YYEEEE. CDR3 in DNA: TGTGCCAGCAGCTTGAACGCAGGGGGCAGGTTCACAGATACGCAGTATTTT. Protein sequence: CASSLNAGGRFTDTQYF.

This clonotype was counted a few times. This rearrangement joins TRBV20-1 to TRBJ2-7; 12 nucleotides align to TRBD2. J gave up 4 bases and V 6 bases, and 10 bases lay outside the gene matches. This CDR3 region has 15 residues. From germline, CDR1 is DFQATT and CDR2 SNEGSKA (reference sequence). The CDR3 protein is CSAGTPSGGVYEQYF. DNA for the CDR3: TGCAGTGCCGGCACCCCTAGCGGGGGGGTGTACGAGCAGTACTTC.

The rearrangement uses TRBV7-7 and TRBJ2-1, with 13 bases that match TRBD2. Germline CDR1 and CDR2: SSHAT and FNYEAQ (reference sequence). V lost 4 bases and J lost 9; bases outside the gene matches: 9. The CDR3 sequence is 16 residues long. The CDR3 sequence: CASSSFGLAGASEQFF. CDR3 DNA sequence: TGTGCCAGCAGCTCGTTCGGACTAGCGGGAGCGAGTGAGCAGTTCTTC.

This clonotype occurred a few times. The J gene is TRBJ1-3, the V gene TRBV11-2; D is ambiguous. Germline CDR1 SGHAT, CDR2 FQNNGV. V lost 1 base to trimming and J lost 2 bases, with 6 bases between them. The CDR3 is 14 amino acids. This chain's CDR3 is CASSLGAAGNTIYF. CDR3 sequence (DNA): TGTGCCAGCAGCTTAGGTGCAGCTGGAAACACCATATATTTT.

In this sample, this clonotype turned up a few times. The V and J genes are TRBV2 and TRBJ2-2, with a weak D call TRBD1 (6 bases). The V end lost 7 bases, the J end lost 4 bases, and 16 bases lay between the germline ends. The germline V gene encodes CDR1 SNHLY and CDR2 FYNNEI. This CDR3 comprises 15 residues. The CDR3 DNA is TGTGCCAGCATTCCCGACAGGTGGTTCACCGGGGAGCTGTTTTTT. Translated: CASIPDRWFTGELFF.

The rearrangement joins TRBV3-1 to TRBJ2-1, with 7 bases lining up with TRBD2. The CDR3 covers 14 residues. Germline trimming cut 7 bases from V and 5 bases from J; bases unmatched to any gene: 8. CDR1 and CDR2 from the germline V gene are LGHDT and YNNKEL (reference sequence). The CDR3 loop reads CASTLLAGDNEQFF. The CDR3 DNA follows: TGTGCCAGCACCCTCTTAGCGGGTGACAATGAGCAGTTCTTC.

This clonotype was seen ten or more times. This sequence joins TRBV7-6 and TRBJ2-7; 7 bases line up with TRBD1. Germline lookup yields CDR1 SGHVS and CDR2 FNYEAQ. The ends lost 6 bases at V and 2 bases at J; junction bases unmatched: 13. The CDR3 covers 16 residues. The CDR3 region is CASSPTGTEVPYEQYF. DNA for the CDR3: TGTGCCAGCAGTCCCACCGGGACAGAAGTTCCCTACGAGCAGTACTTC. Looking up the rest from reference TRBV7-6 and TRBJ2-7 gives the full variable domain: GAGVSQSPRYKVTKRGQDVALRCDPISGHVSLYWYRQALGQGPEFLTYFNYEAQQDKSGLPNDRFSAERPEGSISTLTIQRTEQRDSAMYRCASSPTGTEVPYEQYFGPGTRLTVT.

This clonotype occurred a few times. The V and J genes are TRBV20-1 and TRBJ2-1; D tentatively fits TRBD1 or TRBD2 (5 bases each). Trimming pared 6 bases from V and 5 bases from J, leaving 14 bases between. In germline, CDR1 is DFQATT, CDR2 SNEGSKA (reference sequence). CDR3 length equals 13 residues. In DNA, the CDR3 is TGCAGTGCCCTAATGGGGGTGAACAATGAGCAGTTCTTC. Amino acid sequence: CSALMGVNNEQFF.

CDR3 loop: CASRQESDEQYF. CDR3 bases: TGTGCCAGCAGACAAGAGTCGGACGAGCAGTACTTC. The chain uses TRBV12-3 or TRBV12-4 and TRBJ2-7; no firm D call. This CDR3 region has 12 residues. V was pared by 6 bases and J by 5 bases, with 11 bases between.

In its sample, this clonotype was seen many times. The rearrangement uses TRBV7-9 and TRBJ2-7, with 9 bases matching TRBD1. Germline V lookup: CDR1 SEHNR, CDR2 FQNEAQ (reference sequence). The CDR3 loop spans 17 amino acids. V lost 4 bases, J lost 1 base, and 11 bases stayed unmatched. CDR3 amino acids: CASSSNTGQGRSYEQYF. CDR3 coding DNA: TGTGCCAGCAGCTCCAATACGGGACAGGGAAGGTCCTACGAGCAGTACTTC.